These 2 T cell receptor beta chains came from one sample sequenced in a study of OX40 agonist ivuxolimab in advanced cancers. Profiling relied on immunoSEQ multiplex PCR, and the TCRdb table lists in-frame clones only, not all of them. The table records 45,000 to 55,000 clones, 84% of them present only once. The source material was CD4+ or CD8+ T cells sorted from blood, sampled in a trial of the OX40 agonist ivuxolimab. The origin of the receptors is an adult with an advanced solid tumor such as melanoma, head and neck, liver or kidney cancer.

The chain has TRBV6-5 and TRBJ1-2; D unresolved. Trimming cost V 8 bases and J 1 base, with 11 bases left between them. Germline-derived CDR1 and CDR2 are MNHEY and SVGAGI. The CDR3 extends over 13 amino acids. CDR3 bases: TGTGCCAGCGCCCCCGGGCGTAACTATGGCTACACCTTC. This encodes CASAPGRNYGYTF.

The count of this clone is one. This rearrangement joins TRBV28 to TRBJ1-4; TRBD1 is a possible D gene (5 bases). The germline V gene has CDR1 MDHEN and CDR2 SYDVKM. The length of the CDR3 is 13 residues. Trimming pared 10 bases from V and 5 bases from J, leaving 14 bases between. This CDR3 is CATAQESNEKLFF. The DNA for the CDR3 is TGTGCCACTGCACAGGAATCGAATGAAAAACTGTTTTTT.